These 11 T cell receptor beta chains came from one sample sequenced in a study of spatial heterogeneity in lung cancer. Time point in this sample: sample taken at primary tumor resection. Unsorted samples of tumor, nontumor lung or frozen PBMC had their whole RNA sequenced. One entry per CDR3 protein, called by TCRdb with MiXCR from the 5' RACE reads. This sample has tens of thousands of distinct CDR3 sequences, with about 12% found just once. The sample was PBMCs, taken at surgery. Receptors were obtained from a male donor with early-stage non-small cell lung cancer.

This clonotype was recorded a few times. V is TRBV10-2 and J is TRBJ1-3, with D maybe TRBD1 (6 bases). Germline V CDR1 and CDR2: WSHSY, SAAADI. The CDR3 has 16 amino acids. Trimming left V 2 bases short and J 8 bases short, with 19 bases between. In DNA form, the CDR3 reads TGCGCCAGCAGTGAGCGCCACGACCAGGGGATCTACACCATATATTTT. This sequence encodes CASSERHDQGIYTIYF.

Points on this clonotype: A junction boundary mismatches the germline segment, possibly from a read error. The chain joins TRBV24-1 to TRBJ2-5; TRBD2 matches 12 bases. The CDR3 is 16 amino acids. Germline assignment: CDR1 KGHDR and CDR2 SFDVKD. This CDR3 is CATSDGTSGYQKTQYF. CDR3 DNA: TGTGCCACCAGTGATGGGACTAGCGGGTACCAAAAGACCCAGTACTTC.

The chain uses TRBV5-5 and TRBJ2-2, with TRBD1 as a possible D gene (6 bases). The V end lost 4 bases, the J end lost 2 bases, and 12 bases lay between the germline ends. The CDR3 loop spans 15 amino acids. Looked up from germline, CDR1 is SGHKS and CDR2 is YYEKEE (reference sequence). DNA of the CDR3: TGTGCCAGCAGCCTGGACAGCCGCAACACCGGGGAGCTGTTTTTT. Protein product: CASSLDSRNTGELFF.

J is TRBJ2-2 and V is TRBV7-2; the D gene is possibly TRBD1 (5 bases). The V end lost 1 base, the J end lost 3 bases, and 9 bases lay between the germline ends. CDR3 length equals 15 residues. The germline V gene has CDR1 SGHTA and CDR2 FQGNSA. In DNA form, the CDR3 reads TGTGCCAGCAGCTTAGGGGGCTATTACACCGGGGAGCTGTTTTTT. Translated: CASSLGGYYTGELFF. Drawing the rest from reference TRBV7-2 and TRBJ2-2, the complete variable domain is GAGVSQSPSNKVTEKGKDVELRCDPISGHTALYWYRQSLGQGLEFLIYFQGNSAPDKSGLPSDRFSAERTGGSVSTLTIQRTQQEDSAVYLCASSLGGYYTGELFFGEGSRLTVL.

This clonotype was counted between two and nine times. The chain uses TRBV7-9 and TRBJ1-3, with a weak D call TRBD1 (5 bases). Germline assignment: CDR1 SEHNR and CDR2 FQNEAQ (reference sequence). The V gene lost 8 bases and the J gene lost 0 bases, with 14 bases spanning the gap. The CDR3 is 15 residues long. DNA for the CDR3: TGTGCCAGCGTACCCGGGGCCACCTCTGGAAACACCATATATTTT. Translating gives CASVPGATSGNTIYF.

The chain is built from TRBV27 and TRBJ1-2; the D gene is possibly TRBD1 (6 bases). Germline CDR1 MNHEY, CDR2 SMNVEV (reference sequence). V was clipped by 6 bases and J by 6 bases, with 17 bases between them. This CDR3 is 14 amino acids long. This chain's CDR3 is CASSPTGGSHGYTF. In nucleotides, the CDR3 is TGTGCCAGCAGCCCGACAGGCGGCTCCCATGGCTACACCTTC.

The sample holds many counts of this clonotype. The chain couples TRBV27 to TRBJ1-4, with a tentative D call TRBD1 (6 bases). The V end was cut by 4 bases, the J end by 7 bases, with 19 bases between. Germline loops: CDR1 MNHEY, CDR2 SMNVEV (reference sequence). This CDR3 is built from 16 residues. Here the CDR3 DNA reads TGTGCCAGCAGTTCCCAATTGTTCGGGGGCGGTGAAAAACTGTTTTTT. Protein: CASSSQLFGGGEKLFF.

The CDR3 DNA reads TGTGCCAGTAGTACGGACAGGGCTGGGGCCAACGTCCTGACTTTC. Translated, it gives CASSTDRAGANVLTF. The V call is TRBV19, the J call TRBJ2-6; 8 bases map to TRBD1. The trim removed 4 bases at V and 2 bases at J, leaving 1 base unmatched. Germline-derived CDR1 and CDR2 are LNHDA and SQIVND (reference sequence). The CDR3 is made up of 15 amino acids. Using reference TRBV19 and TRBJ2-6 for the parts outside the CDR3, the full variable domain is DGGITQSPKYLFRKEGQNVTLSCEQNLNHDAMYWYRQDPGQGLRLIYYSQIVNDFQKGDIAEGYSVSREKKESFPLTVTSAQKNPTAFYLCASSTDRAGANVLTFGAGSRLTVL.

In this sample, this clonotype turned up many times. V is TRBV2 and J is TRBJ2-7; D is possibly TRBD1 (5 bases). The CDR3 runs to 12 residues. Germline CDR1 is SNHLY and CDR2 is FYNNEI. Between the trimmed V and J ends, which lost 6 bases and 3 bases, there was a span of 9 bases. CDR3 DNA: TGTGCCAGCAGGACAGCCCGCTACGAGCAGTACTTC. Translation gives CASRTARYEQYF.

V gene TRBV6-2 or TRBV6-3 combines with J gene TRBJ2-2, with a possible D match to TRBD2 (6 bases). CDR1 is MNHEY, CDR2 SVGEGT, per germline. This CDR3 comprises 15 residues. V lost 5 bases and J lost 2, with 12 bases in between. The CDR3 spells CASSIGRENTGELFF. In nucleotides, the CDR3 is TGTGCCAGCAGTATTGGGCGGGAAAACACCGGGGAGCTGTTTTTT.

In its sample, this clonotype was seen a few times. The V and J genes are TRBV7-9 and TRBJ2-5; 8 bases map to TRBD1. Trimming took 4 bases from V and 2 from J; bases not matched to a gene: 15. Germline CDR1 SEHNR, CDR2 FQNEAQ (reference sequence). The CDR3 runs 18 residues. CDR3 bases: TGTGCCAGCAGCTCCTCTGGTGGCAGGGGGCTGATTCAAGAGACCCAGTACTTC. Protein: CASSSSGGRGLIQETQYF.